This is a list of T cell receptor beta chains from one sample in a study of blood T cell repertoires in COVID-19. Assay: immunoSEQ multiplex PCR; the TCRdb copy retains only in-frame clones and omits some. Of around 300,000 clones in the sample, 80% to 90% are singletons; the top ten hold around 2%. Input material: PBMCs or T cells enriched from blood (not recorded which). The receptors were gathered from a woman aged 18-29 years who had recovered from COVID-19. The CDR3 runs from the conserved cysteine through the conserved F or W.

>TRBV6-1|14|TRBJ1-2
CASSETVANYGYTF
>TRBV19|13|TRBJ2-7
CARRDRGLEEQYF
>TRBV6-5|12|TRBJ1-2
CASSRSRDGYTF
>TRBV5-1|16|TRBJ2-3
CASSLVIAANTDTQYF
>TRBV29-1|13|TRBJ1-2
CSVCWGVHYGYTF
>TRBV19|14|TRBJ2-5
CASSIAGTLDAQYF
>TRBV30|14|TRBJ1-6
CAWGTDDYNSPLHF
>TRBV10-3|14|TRBJ2-2
CAIKQEGDTGELFF
>TRBV15|15|TRBJ2-1
CATSNPETGDDEQFF
>TRBV9|16|TRBJ1-2
CASSVGGGRVVDGYTF
>TRBV18|14|TRBJ2-7
CASSPRKGDYEQYF
>TRBV9|14|TRBJ2-1
CASSTRDSYNEQFF
>TRBV5-1|15|TRBJ2-7
CASSQTSGDSYEQYF
>TRBV10-1|15|TRBJ2-5
CASFSINSCQETQYF
>TRBV27|14|TRBJ2-1
CASSSGGSYNEQFF